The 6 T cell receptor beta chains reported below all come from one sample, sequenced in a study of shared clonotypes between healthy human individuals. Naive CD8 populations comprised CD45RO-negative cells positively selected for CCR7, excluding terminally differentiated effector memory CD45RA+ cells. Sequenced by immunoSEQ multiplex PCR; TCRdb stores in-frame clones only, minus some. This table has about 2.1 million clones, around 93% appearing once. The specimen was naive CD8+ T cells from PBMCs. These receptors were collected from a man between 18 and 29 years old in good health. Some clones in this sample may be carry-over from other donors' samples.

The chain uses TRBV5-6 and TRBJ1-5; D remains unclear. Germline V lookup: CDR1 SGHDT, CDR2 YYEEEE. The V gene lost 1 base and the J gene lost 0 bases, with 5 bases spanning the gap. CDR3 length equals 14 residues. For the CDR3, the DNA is TGTGCCAGCAGCTTGTTGTTTAGCAATCAGCCCCAGCATTTT. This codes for CASSLLFSNQPQHF.

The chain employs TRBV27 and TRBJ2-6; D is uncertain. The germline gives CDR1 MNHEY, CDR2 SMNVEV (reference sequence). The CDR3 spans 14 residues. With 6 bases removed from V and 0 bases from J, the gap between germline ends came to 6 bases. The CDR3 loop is CASRPSSGANVLTF. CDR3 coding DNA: TGTGCCAGCAGGCCTAGCTCTGGGGCCAACGTCCTGACTTTC.

In DNA form, the CDR3 reads TGTGCCATCGGACTTCTAGGCTCCTACGAGCAGTACTTC. It encodes CAIGLLGSYEQYF. This sequence joins TRBV27 and TRBJ2-7, with D maybe TRBD2 (5 bases). The CDR3 is made up of 13 amino acids. From germline, CDR1 is MNHEY and CDR2 SMNVEV (reference sequence). V was cut by 10 bases and J by 0 bases, with 13 bases left in between.

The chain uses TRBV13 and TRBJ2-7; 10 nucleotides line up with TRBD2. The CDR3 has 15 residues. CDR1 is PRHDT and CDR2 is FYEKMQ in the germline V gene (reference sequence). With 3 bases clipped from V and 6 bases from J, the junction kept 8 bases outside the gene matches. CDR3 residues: CASSFGSGRAVEQYF. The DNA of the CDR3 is TGTGCCAGCAGCTTCGGGAGCGGGAGGGCCGTCGAGCAGTACTTC.

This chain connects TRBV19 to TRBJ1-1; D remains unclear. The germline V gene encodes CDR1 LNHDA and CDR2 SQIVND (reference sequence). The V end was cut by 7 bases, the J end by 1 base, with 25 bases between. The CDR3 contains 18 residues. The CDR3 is CASMQLTFGPHRNTEAFF. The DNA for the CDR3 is TGTGCCAGTATGCAACTTACATTCGGGCCCCACCGGAACACTGAAGCTTTCTTT.

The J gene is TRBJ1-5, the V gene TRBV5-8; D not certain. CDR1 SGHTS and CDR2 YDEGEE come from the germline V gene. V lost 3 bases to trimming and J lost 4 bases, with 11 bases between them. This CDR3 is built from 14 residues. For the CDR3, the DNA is TGTGCCAGCAGCTCTGGGCACAGTAATCAGCCCCAGCATTTT. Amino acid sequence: CASSSGHSNQPQHF.